This TCR beta chain was documented in a study of T cells in Graves' hyperthyroidism and ophthalmopathy. Using RNA transcripts as the source, TCR beta CDR3 regions were amplified. Primed by the HTBI set, a first-round RT-PCR was run on the TCR CDR3. MiXCR, applied by TCRdb to the multiplex PCR reads, yields one record per CDR3 protein. The sample contains more than 100,000 distinct CDR3 sequences, about half of which appear only once. Sequences were obtained from blood. The receptor was isolated from a man in his forties or fifties with Graves' hyperthyroidism.

The CDR3 nucleotides are TGTGCCAGTAGTATAGAGGGGAAGGGCTACACCTTC. This gives the protein CASSIEGKGYTF. V and J are TRBV19 and TRBJ1-2; D remains ambiguous. Looked up from germline, CDR1 is LNHDA and CDR2 is SQIVND (reference sequence). CDR3 length equals 12 residues. V was clipped by 0 bases and J by 8 bases, with 7 bases between them.